This T cell receptor (beta chain) appears in the sequencing data of a study of blood T cell repertoires in COVID-19. Study information: Sites across the United States, Italy and Spain contributed samples from acute and convalescent COVID-19. Sources were T cells, B-cell-depleted T cells, or PBMCs; the material itself was cDNA or gDNA.

Trimming took 1 base from V and 7 from J; bases not matched to a gene: 4. The CDR3 is 15 residues long. CDR1 is LGHNA, CDR2 YSLEER, per germline. How the authors handled the data: Amplifying reference gene primers gave estimates of nucleated cell counts. The table came from immunoSEQ multiplex PCR; TCRdb's copy has only in-frame clones and leaves some out. V, J and clone size derive from that table, while D and trimming were established from the DNA sequence. The sample lists around 70,000 clones; roughly 88% were seen once. The sample taken for sequencing was peripheral blood. The sequence was collected from a woman aged 80 or over with active or convalescent COVID-19. The gene calls are TRBV4-3 and TRBJ1-4, with 9 positions matching TRBD1. The CDR3 sequence is CASSQGNRGPEKLFF. The CDR3 DNA reads TGCGCCAGCAGCCAAGGGAACAGGGGGCCTGAAAAACTGTTTTTT.